Below are 7 T cell receptor beta chains sequenced from a single sample in a study of neurological immune-mediated disorders. Each CDR3 protein gets one entry after TCRdb re-called the 5' RACE reads with MiXCR. The sample records around 37,000 distinct CDR3 sequences, approximately 3% being singletons. Time point given: longitudinal time-point 1 (baseline). Material for sequencing was PBMCs. The receptors stem from a woman aged 55 to 70 with multiple sclerosis.

This clonotype was detected many times. This rearrangement joins TRBV20-1 to TRBJ1-1; D is perhaps TRBD1 (6 bases). The V end lost 1 base, the J end lost 7 bases, and 10 bases lay between the germline ends. The length of the CDR3 is 12 residues. The germline CDR1 and CDR2 sequences are DFQATT and SNEGSKA (reference sequence). The CDR3 bases are TGCAGTGCTAGAGGAGGGGGAGGTGAAGCTTTCTTT. Its translation is CSARGGGGEAFF.

In this sample, this clonotype turned up many times. The chain links TRBV27 to TRBJ2-2, with 7 bases fitting TRBD2. CDR3 length: 16 residues. Looked up from germline, CDR1 is MNHEY and CDR2 is SMNVEV (reference sequence). With 3 bases clipped from V and 7 bases from J, the junction kept 11 bases outside the gene matches. For the CDR3, the DNA is TGTGCCAGCAGTTTGTCTAGCGGCAGGACGGGCGGGGAGCTGTTTTTT. Residues: CASSLSSGRTGGELFF.

This clonotype is medium-sized by share. The chain couples TRBV10-3 to TRBJ2-7; 9 bases align to TRBD1. The CDR3 is 14 residues long. The ends lost 4 bases at V and 5 bases at J; junction bases unmatched: 6. Germline CDR1 reads ENHRY; CDR2 reads SYGVKD. The CDR3 DNA reads TGTGCCATCAGTGGCGGGACAGGGACCCACGAGCAGTACTTC. Translated, it gives CAISGGTGTHEQYF.

This clonotype was seen many times. The gene calls are TRBV10-2 and TRBJ1-1; no clear D. Trimming took off 1 base at V and 1 base at J, with 4 bases between the two ends. The V gene's germline CDR1 is WSHSY and CDR2 SAAADI. This CDR3 contains 13 residues. This chain's CDR3 is CASSEWGNTEAFF. CDR3 nucleotide sequence: TGCGCCAGCAGTGAGTGGGGGAACACTGAAGCTTTCTTT.

In its sample, this clonotype was seen many times. The chain recombines TRBV20-1 with TRBJ1-5; D gene uncertain. V lost 3 bases, J lost 0 bases, and 9 bases lay in between. CDR3 size: 14 residues. Germline-derived CDR1 and CDR2 are DFQATT and SNEGSKA (reference sequence). CDR3 sequence: CSASFGYSNQPQHF. CDR3 nucleotide sequence: TGCAGTGCTAGCTTCGGTTATAGCAATCAGCCCCAGCATTTT.

This clonotype was recorded many times. This chain links TRBV10-3 with TRBJ2-1; a possible D gene is TRBD1 (5 bases). V was clipped by 6 bases and J by 7 bases, with 10 bases between them. Per germline, CDR1 ENHRY and CDR2 SYGVKD. The CDR3 length is 12 residues. The DNA of the CDR3 is TGTGCCATCAGCGAAGGGGTAAATGAGCAGTTCTTC. Residues: CAISEGVNEQFF.

This clonotype was recorded many times. J is TRBJ2-7 and V is TRBV3-1; D remains ambiguous. The CDR3 totals 13 residues. In germline, CDR1 is LGHDT, CDR2 YNNKEL (reference sequence). V lost 0 bases to trimming and J lost 5 bases, with 8 bases between them. CDR3 bases: TGTGCCAGCAGCCAAGACTTAGGTGACGAGCAGTACTTC. Translated, it gives CASSQDLGDEQYF.